This record covers a single T cell receptor beta chain. There is no known antigen for this receptor. Nothing much larger sits one base from this clone, and base qualities are not available. The entry originates in a study of cytomegalovirus exposure and HLA in healthy donors (TCRdb year 2017). For the study in its entirety: An earlier analysis of several hundred of the donors reported approximately 290 Gb of sequence data and about 100 million unique TCR beta sequences from about 179 million T cells. About 280 gigabases of sequencing data and approximately 93 million unique TCR sequences were included in an early release covering under 650 HLA-typed donors. The genetic ancestry cluster associated with self-reported Caucasian donors included 81% of the 398 genotyped donors. The study aimed to test whether cataloging public T cell receptors could reveal signatures of past pathogen exposure. The study profiled the T cell repertoires of more than 500 subjects by immunosequencing and related them to cytomegalovirus serostatus. A separate validation cohort of some 130 different subjects was used in addition to the 666-subject first cohort. High-throughput TCR immunosequencing, statistical association of individual TCRs with disease status, and machine learning were combined to predict cytomegalovirus infection status. A later analysis re-examined previously published TCR beta repertoires from roughly 650 donors and added high-resolution HLA genotyping to investigate patterns of TCR occurrence. Rather than using new phenotypic data, the later analysis identified candidate immune exposures from TCR beta sequences and from how often those sequences occurred across donors. An earlier analysis of more than 450 of the donors used high-throughput TCR beta sequencing to judge whether each TCR beta V gene segment behaved as functional or pseudogenic. Donor age, sex, ethnicity and CMV serostatus were compiled together with the repertoire data. A later genetic analysis took genome-wide SNP genotypes for about 55% of the 666 donors and used that subset as a discovery cohort. Every discovery cohort repertoire had been produced on one sequencing platform. Class I and class II HLA loci were covered by the typing at four-digit resolution. The number of typed donors differed by locus: about 629-630 for A, B, C, DRB1 and DQB1; about 520 for DQA1; 606 for DPA1; and some 470 for DPB1. Four or five DR-DQ haplotypes were treated as single units for association and clustering because of strong linkage in the cohort. Among roughly 400 genotyped donors of the cohort, an average of roughly 240,000 unique TCR beta nucleotide sequences were sequenced per donor, roughly 20% of them non-productive.

Beyond this particular receptor, the publication reports: The authors suggested that the approach could potentially be generalized to other disease states and immunological phenotypes. An earlier analysis of 587 of the donors showed that most TCR beta V segments appeared in productive rearrangements either about 87% or about 30% of the time, which broadly matched IMGT annotations. Most TCR sequences were observed very rarely across donors, whereas some public TCRs were present in many individuals. This cohort had only TCR beta chains sequenced, and the lack of alpha or paired-chain data limited which features could be detected. A later analysis reported that several top co-occurrence clusters appeared linked to parvovirus B19, influenza, CMV and Epstein-Barr virus. Linkage disequilibrium might explain the correlated functional status among segregating V segments, but an unknown experimental factor could not be excluded. According to a later analysis, TCR association rates differed among HLA loci, with DRB1 alleles showing the most associated TCRs and HLA-C alleles showing the fewest. The study listed 164 TCR beta chains as associated with cytomegalovirus. In a later analysis, HLA-associated TCR beta chains were found to be more clonally expanded and to have lower generation probabilities than equally common non-associated chains. When HLA alleles, especially DR and DQ, strongly co-occurred, TCR associations were difficult to assign to individual alleles. The classifier was reported to diagnose cytomegalovirus status with high specificity and sensitivity in both the original and validation cohorts. Because counts were too low, roughly 16 rarely observed V segments, including chromosome 9 orphons, were left out of the earlier analysis of 587 of the donors. The sequencing pipeline was judged likely to have produced a cluster of highly shared sequence variants as a technical artifact. A later genetic analysis associated a missense DCLRE1C variant with V-gene and J-gene trimming of TCR beta chains, and an independent cohort replicated the association. A further reported finding was that TCR beta sequences accurately predicted the HLA-A and HLA-B alleles for most subjects in the first cohort. HLA typing was unavailable for some donors at each locus, so association tests used only the typed subset. According to a later genetic analysis, donors in an Asian-associated ancestry cluster had fewer N-insertions in productive TCRs than the approximately 700-donor mean. A later analysis found that most CMV-associated TCR beta chains appeared HLA-restricted, with HLA associations seemingly driven largely by CMV exposure. Some IMGT-functional V segments, including TRBV6-2 and TRBV6-3, could not be distinguished by the 87-base-pair reads and were therefore excluded. A few of the identified cytomegalovirus-associated TCR beta chains were confirmed in vitro to be specific for cytomegalovirus antigens. Immune exposure information for the cohort was limited to CMV serostatus. A later analysis associated about 18,000 TCR beta sequences with specific HLA alleles at a false discovery rate of 0.05. The presence/absence analyses assumed that sequencing depth was roughly uniform across donors, and that assumption may not be true.

The cohort comprised more than 550 healthy bone marrow donors. Cohort members were all nominally healthy when sampled, although unrecorded immune exposures were likely present. The donor tested CMV seronegative, placing the donor among the 300 to 400 seronegative members of the cohort. Each donor provided a peripheral blood sample, and peripheral blood mononuclear cells were used for TCR beta sequencing. Genomic DNA was extracted from the blood cell samples with the Qiagen DNeasy Blood Extraction Kit. The junction carries 8 bases between V and J, which are trimmed by 5 bases and 7 bases respectively. As encoded in the germline V gene (reference sequence), CDR1 is MNHNY while CDR2 is SVGAGI. The CDR3 sequence holds 12 residues, the cysteine and phenylalanine included. Only CDR3 DNA is held: 36 bases, read in frame from base 1. Library construction relied on the immunoSEQ multiplex PCR assay. The multiplex PCR relied on a mix of 60 forward primers for TCR Vbeta segments and 13 reverse primers for TCR Jbeta segments. Amplification of the CDR3 region of rearranged TCR beta genes was performed with a multiplex PCR assay on genomic DNA. On the Illumina HiSeq System, the amplified TCR beta libraries were sequenced as 87-base-pair reads. The paper's processing steps were these. A later analysis tallied tens of millions of unique TCR beta chains across the 666 repertoires, and approximately 12 million of those chains were shared by two or more donors. To remove PCR and sequencing errors, raw reads were error-corrected and collapsed into unique sequences using a nearest-neighbor algorithm that merged closely related sequences. V, D and J gene segments were assigned by aligning CDR3 sequences to IMGT reference sequences. For a sequence to be retained, at least a six-nucleotide match to both a V gene segment and a J gene segment was required. A rearrangement counted as productive if the CDR3 had no stop codons and remained in frame with V and J, and every other rearrangement counted as non-productive. CDR3 was defined according to IMGT convention as the region running from the second conserved V-encoded cysteine to the conserved J-encoded phenylalanine. In an earlier analysis of around 570 of the donors, sequences lacking an unambiguous match to a single V gene segment were excluded. An earlier analysis of a few hundred of the donors called V segments functional above 56.7% productive rearrangements and segregating when the between-donor standard deviation exceeded 5%. A statistical classification framework was built for diagnosing cytomegalovirus status from the catalog of TCR beta chain sequences. In a later analysis, TCR nucleotide sequences were compared against IMGT/GENE-DB human TR gene sequences so that V and J genes could be assigned. In a later analysis, CDR3 sequences and most-parsimonious VDJ recombination scenarios were assigned using the TCRdist pipeline. In a later analysis, every TCR beta chain was defined by the combination of its CDR3 amino acid sequence and its V-gene family, and reads without a unique V-gene family were dropped. As a way to deal with suspected cross-contamination and a sequencing artifact, a later analysis dropped approximately 590 nucleotide sequences that were highly shared and had low generation probability. For each public chain, a later analysis derived a clonal expansion index from normalized ranks of inferred template counts within each repertoire. In a later analysis, generation probabilities were computed using a VDJ recombination model fitted to out-of-frame rearrangements, and the results were checked against IGoR. In a later analysis, TCR-TCR, TCR-HLA and TCR-CMV co-occurrence was scored with hypergeometric tests, and a repertoire-size bias correction was applied to TCR pairs. In a later analysis, false discovery rates were estimated by permuting HLA or CMV assignments 20 times. In a later analysis, co-occurring TCRs were grouped using DBSCAN, and TCRdist sequence similarity was added for clustering within HLA-allele-positive subsets. For co-occurrence clustering, repertoires with fewer than 30,000 or more than 120,000 public chains were excluded, along with several repertoires with anomalous nucleotide sharing. TCRdb took over this immuneACCESS table, retaining in-frame rearrangements with V and J assigned. Such tables are incomplete; in checked studies, under half of the missing clones stem from an unresolved V gene, and the remainder is unexplained. That table is the source of V, J and clone size, and D and trimming were worked out from the DNA. The sample includes about 100,000 clones, with roughly 82% observed a single time. The top ten constitute about 10% of the sample.

This TCR was recovered from a man in his fifties or sixties in good health and CMV-seronegative. The sequence joins TRBV6-6 to TRBJ1-4; no D segment can be confidently identified. The sequenced sample was PBMCs. This receptor has the CDR3 CASSQTREKLFF. At the DNA level, the sequence is TGTGCCAGCAGTCAGACACGTGAAAAACTGTTTTTT.